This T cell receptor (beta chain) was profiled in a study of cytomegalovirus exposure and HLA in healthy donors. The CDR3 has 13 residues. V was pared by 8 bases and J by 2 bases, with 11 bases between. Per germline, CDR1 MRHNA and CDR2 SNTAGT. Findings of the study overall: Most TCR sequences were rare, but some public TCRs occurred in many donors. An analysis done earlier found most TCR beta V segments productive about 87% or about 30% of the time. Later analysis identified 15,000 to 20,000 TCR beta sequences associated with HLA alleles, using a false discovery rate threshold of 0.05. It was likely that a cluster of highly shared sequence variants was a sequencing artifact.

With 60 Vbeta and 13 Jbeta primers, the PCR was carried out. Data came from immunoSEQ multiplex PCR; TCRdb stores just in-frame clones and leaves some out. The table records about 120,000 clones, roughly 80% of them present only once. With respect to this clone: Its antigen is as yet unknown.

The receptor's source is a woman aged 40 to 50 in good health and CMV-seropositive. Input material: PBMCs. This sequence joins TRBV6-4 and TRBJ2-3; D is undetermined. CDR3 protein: CASAAVPTDTQYF. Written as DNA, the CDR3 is TGTGCCAGCGCGGCGGTCCCCACAGATACGCAGTATTTT.